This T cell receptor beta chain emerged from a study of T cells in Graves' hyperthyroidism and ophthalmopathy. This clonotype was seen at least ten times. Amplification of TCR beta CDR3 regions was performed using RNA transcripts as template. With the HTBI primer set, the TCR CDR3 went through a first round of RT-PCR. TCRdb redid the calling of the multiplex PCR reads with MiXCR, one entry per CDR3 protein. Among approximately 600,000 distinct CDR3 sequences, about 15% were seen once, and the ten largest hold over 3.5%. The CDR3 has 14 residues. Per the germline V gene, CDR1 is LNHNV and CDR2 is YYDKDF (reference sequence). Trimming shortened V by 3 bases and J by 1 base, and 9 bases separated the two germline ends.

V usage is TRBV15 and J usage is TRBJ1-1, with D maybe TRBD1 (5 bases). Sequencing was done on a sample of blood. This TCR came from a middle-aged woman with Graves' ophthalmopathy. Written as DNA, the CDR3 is TGTGCCACCAGCAGGCTTAGGGGGAACACTGAAGCTTTCTTT. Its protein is CATSRLRGNTEAFF.